A selection of T cell receptor beta chains follows, all from one sample in a study of beta chain features in type 1 diabetes. TCRdb keeps only in-frame clones here, not all; method: immunoSEQ multiplex PCR. The sample includes 110,000 to 150,000 clones, nearly 9.5% of them seen just once. Specimen: central memory CD4+ T cells from blood. The receptors originated from a man aged 18 to 30 in good health. Each CDR3 is given with its conserved first and last residue. Each record gives: CDR3 DNA, CDR3 protein, clone size, J gene, V gene, D gene. A D gene is named only where the DNA matches it firmly. Clone size appears in some rows only: once, few, many, or a class for an expanded clone.

DNA: TGTGCCAGCAGCTTAGATCTCGTGCGGACCTTC; CDR3: CASSLDLVRTF; size: NA; J: TRBJ1-2; V: TRBV7-2; D: NA
DNA: TGCGCCAGCAGCTTGTCGGGGGGGACGAACACCATATATTTT; CDR3: CASSLSGGTNTIYF; size: NA; J: TRBJ1-3; V: TRBV5-1; D: NA
DNA: TGCAGCGTTCGACTAGCGGGGACCTACGAGCAGTACTTC; CDR3: CSVRLAGTYEQYF; size: few; J: TRBJ2-7; V: TRBV29-1; D: TRBD2
DNA: TGTGCCAGCACCCGTCCGGGAGCGGGGGAGCTGTTTTTT; CDR3: CASTRPGAGELFF; size: NA; J: TRBJ2-2; V: TRBV7-2; D: NA
DNA: TGTGCCAGCAGAGACAGGGGCATGAGCACAGATACGCAGTATTTT; CDR3: CASRDRGMSTDTQYF; size: NA; J: TRBJ2-3; V: TRBV27; D: TRBD1
DNA: TGTGCCAGCAGTTTATGGGGACAGGAACGCCTCCTCCACTTT; CDR3: CASSLWGQERLLHF; size: few; J: TRBJ1-6; V: TRBV28; D: TRBD1
DNA: TGCGCCAGCAGCCAAGACATGGGACGGGGGGGCCCCTACAATGAGCAGTTCTTC; CDR3: CASSQDMGRGGPYNEQFF; size: few; J: TRBJ2-1; V: TRBV4-3; D: TRBD2
DNA: TGTGCCAGCAGCGAGGGACAGGTCTATGGCTACACCTTC; CDR3: CASSEGQVYGYTF; size: few; J: TRBJ1-2; V: TRBV7-9; D: TRBD1
DNA: TGTGCCAGCAGCTTAAGGGGGGGGCAGTCCAATGAGCAGTTCTTC; CDR3: CASSLRGGQSNEQFF; size: few; J: TRBJ2-1; V: TRBV7-3; D: NA
DNA: TGCGCCAGCAGCCCAAACGGGGTCTACGAGCAGTACTTC; CDR3: CASSPNGVYEQYF; size: few; J: TRBJ2-7; V: TRBV4-1; D: NA
DNA: TGTGCCAGCAGCCAGGGGGACAGGAAACTGTTTTTT; CDR3: CASSQGDRKLFF; size: few; J: TRBJ1-4; V: TRBV4-2; D: TRBD1
DNA: TGTGCCAGCAGCCGACCGGGACAGGGCTTAGAGACCCAGTACTTC; CDR3: CASSRPGQGLETQYF; size: few; J: TRBJ2-5; V: TRBV7-2; D: TRBD1
DNA: TGCGCCAGCAGCCCGCAGGTCTCTGGGGCCAACGTCCTGACTTTC; CDR3: CASSPQVSGANVLTF; size: NA; J: TRBJ2-6; V: TRBV4-3; D: NA
DNA: TGTGCCTGGAGCCCCCCTACTAGCGGGAGACAAGAGACCCAGTACTTC; CDR3: CAWSPPTSGRQETQYF; size: NA; J: TRBJ2-5; V: TRBV30; D: TRBD2
DNA: TGCGCCAGCAGCCAAGTAAGACAGGGACGCTCCTACGAGCAGTACTTC; CDR3: CASSQVRQGRSYEQYF; size: few; J: TRBJ2-7; V: TRBV4-1; D: TRBD1
DNA: TGTGCCAGCAGGACAGGGTTTTCCAGTCTCCAGCCCCAGCATTTT; CDR3: CASRTGFSSLQPQHF; size: NA; J: TRBJ1-5; V: TRBV2; D: TRBD1
DNA: TGTGCCAGCAGCTTAGCTGGGCTCACTGAAGCTTTCTTT; CDR3: CASSLAGLTEAFF; size: few; J: TRBJ1-1; V: TRBV7-2; D: NA
DNA: TGCGCCAGCAGCCAAGTCTGGCCGCAAGTCGCTACCGGGGAGCTGTTTTTT; CDR3: CASSQVWPQVATGELFF; size: many; J: TRBJ2-2; V: TRBV4-1; D: NA
DNA: TGTGCCTGGTCTCCGGGACAGGGGTCAGATACGCAGTATTTT; CDR3: CAWSPGQGSDTQYF; size: few; J: TRBJ2-3; V: TRBV30; D: TRBD1
DNA: TGTGCCAGCAGCTTAAGGGACTATACCACAGATACGCAGTATTTT; CDR3: CASSLRDYTTDTQYF; size: few; J: TRBJ2-3; V: TRBV7-2; D: TRBD2
DNA: TGCGCCAGCAGCTTGGCCCCAATGGGACAGGGGTACGAGCAGTACTTC; CDR3: CASSLAPMGQGYEQYF; size: few; J: TRBJ2-7; V: TRBV5-1; D: TRBD1
DNA: TGTGCCAGCAGCCACCGAAGCGGGGACAGGGGAAAGAAAGGCCAAGAGACCCAGTACTTC; CDR3: CASSHRSGDRGKKGQETQYF; size: NA; J: TRBJ2-5; V: TRBV14; D: TRBD1
DNA: TGTGCCAGCAGCTACCGACTAGCGGGCACAGATACGCAGTATTTT; CDR3: CASSYRLAGTDTQYF; size: few; J: TRBJ2-3; V: TRBV7-2; D: TRBD2
DNA: TGCAGCGTTGAAGATCTCGGCACAACGAGGGGGTATGGCTACACCTTC; CDR3: CSVEDLGTTRGYGYTF; size: few; J: TRBJ1-2; V: TRBV29-1; D: NA
DNA: TGTGCCTGGAGTACGCCGGGACTAGCCTCCTACAATGAGCAGTTCTTC; CDR3: CAWSTPGLASYNEQFF; size: many; J: TRBJ2-1; V: TRBV30; D: TRBD2
DNA: TGTGCCAGCAGTGAGTGGACGGGATCCTACGAGCAGTACTTC; CDR3: CASSEWTGSYEQYF; size: few; J: TRBJ2-7; V: TRBV2; D: NA
DNA: TGTGCCAGCAGTTTAGGGGGCTTAGGGGAGACCCAGTACTTC; CDR3: CASSLGGLGETQYF; size: NA; J: TRBJ2-5; V: TRBV28; D: NA
DNA: TGCGCCAGCAGCCAAGTTTCTAGTGGCCCTCTCGGCTACACCTTC; CDR3: CASSQVSSGPLGYTF; size: few; J: TRBJ1-2; V: TRBV4-3; D: NA